These 16 T cell receptor beta chains were sequenced from one sample in a study of blood T cell repertoires in COVID-19. TCRdb keeps only in-frame clones here, not all; method: immunoSEQ multiplex PCR. The data hold fewer than 250,000 clones, with about 86% observed a single time. The sequencing input was peripheral blood. The receptors originated from a man over 45 with active or convalescent COVID-19.

This clone has only one observation. J is TRBJ2-4 and V is TRBV7-8; 8 positions match TRBD2. This CDR3 has 16 residues. Germline V gene lookup returns CDR1 SGHVS and CDR2 FQNEAQ. The junction had 7 bases not matched to a gene; V was cut back by 5 bases and J by 1 base. The CDR3 nucleotides read TGTGCCAGCAGCGAAGACGGGGGGGTTGCCAAAAACATTCAGTACTTC. Its protein is CASSEDGGVAKNIQYF.

This clone has a single count. V usage is TRBV7-2 and J usage is TRBJ1-4, with D perhaps matching TRBD1 (5 bases). This CDR3 is built from 12 residues. Trimming removed 5 bases at V and 13 bases at J, with 14 bases between. Germline assignment: CDR1 SGHTA and CDR2 FQGNSA. This chain's CDR3 is CASSAEARVLFF. The CDR3 DNA follows: TGTGCCAGCAGCGCCGAGGCCAGGGTACTGTTTTTT.

This chain uses TRBV3-1 (or the pseudogene TRBV3-2) with TRBJ1-2; 9 positions match TRBD1. Germline-derived CDR1 and CDR2 are LGHDT and YNNKEL (reference sequence). The CDR3 has 16 residues. V shed 5 bases and J 4 bases; nucleotides not matched to a gene: 11. The CDR3 sequence: CASSIQGAPTFYGYTF. The CDR3 DNA sequence: TGTGCCAGCAGCATACAGGGGGCGCCGACTTTCTATGGCTACACCTTC.

This clone was counted between two and nine times. This chain links TRBV7-2 with TRBJ1-5; D ambiguous. CDR3 size: 12 residues. Germline V gives CDR1 SGHTA, CDR2 FQGNSA. V was shortened by 6 bases and J by 5 bases, with 8 bases between the two germline ends. CDR3 sequence reads: CASSRRDQPQHF. The CDR3, as DNA: TGTGCCAGCAGTCGCCGAGATCAGCCCCAGCATTTT.

J is TRBJ2-5 and V is TRBV7-2; D possibly corresponds to TRBD2 (7 bases). Per the germline V gene, CDR1 is SGHTA and CDR2 is FQGNSA. Between the trimmed V and J ends, which lost 1 base and 5 bases, there was a span of 11 bases. This CDR3 is 14 amino acids long. Here the CDR3 DNA reads TGTGCCAGCAGCTTAGAAAGGGGGGGGGAGACCCAGTACTTC. Its translation is CASSLERGGETQYF. Based on the CDR3 plus reference TRBV7-2 and TRBJ2-5, the full variable domain is GAGVSQSPSNKVTEKGKDVELRCDPISGHTALYWYRQSLGQGLEFLIYFQGNSAPDKSGLPSDRFSAERTGGSVSTLTIQRTQQEDSAVYLCASSLERGGETQYFGPGTRLLVL.

The chain recombines TRBV5-6 with TRBJ2-3; D might be TRBD1 (6 bases). V lost 4 bases to trimming and J lost 0 bases, with 15 bases between them. Germline V gives CDR1 SGHDT, CDR2 YYEEEE. The CDR3 sequence is 16 residues long. CDR3 in amino acids: CASSNLQGSSTDTQYF. The CDR3 DNA follows: TGTGCCAGCAGCAACCTACAGGGCTCAAGCACAGATACGCAGTATTTT.

This chain links TRBV3-1 (or the pseudogene TRBV3-2) with TRBJ2-4; TRBD2 matches 7 bases. CDR3 length equals 18 residues. Looked up from germline, CDR1 is LGHDT and CDR2 is YNNKEL (reference sequence). Trimming took 3 bases from V and 6 from J; bases not matched to a gene: 17. CDR3 amino acids: CASSHRAGGSLRANIQYF. DNA of the CDR3: TGTGCCAGCAGCCATCGCGCCGGCGGGAGTCTAAGGGCAAACATTCAGTACTTC.

The gene calls are TRBV3-1 (or the pseudogene TRBV3-2) and TRBJ1-2, with a possible D match to TRBD1 (6 bases). Germline V gene data show CDR1 as LGHDT and CDR2 as YNNKEL (reference sequence). This CDR3 has 15 amino acids. V dropped 1 base and J dropped 8 bases, with 17 bases sitting between them. CDR3 in amino acids: CASSQGPHRVRGYTF. The CDR3 coding sequence is TGTGCCAGCAGCCAAGGACCCCACAGGGTGAGGGGCTACACCTTC.

J is TRBJ2-7 and V is TRBV27; D is unclear. V was cut by 6 bases and J by 2 bases, with 14 bases left in between. This CDR3 is built from 14 residues. In germline, CDR1 is MNHEY, CDR2 SMNVEV (reference sequence). The CDR3 here is CASSEAQKAYEQYF. For the CDR3, the DNA is TGTGCCAGCAGCGAGGCCCAAAAGGCCTACGAGCAGTACTTC.

The V gene is TRBV11-2, the J gene TRBJ2-1; 8 bases map to TRBD2. This CDR3 region has 15 residues. Trimming took 5 bases from V and 4 from J; bases not matched to a gene: 7. Germline loops: CDR1 SGHAT, CDR2 FQNNGV. In DNA form, the CDR3 reads TGTGCCAGCAGCCCCGGGGGGGGGCAATACAATGAGCAGTTCTTC. This codes for CASSPGGGQYNEQFF. Full variable domain (outside the CDR3, taken from reference TRBV11-2 and TRBJ2-1): EAGVAQSPRYKIIEKRQSVAFWCNPISGHATLYWYQQILGQGPKLLIQFQNNGVVDDSQLPKDRFSAERLKGVDSTLKIQPAKLEDSAVYLCASSPGGGQYNEQFFGPGTRLTVL.

This rearrangement joins TRBV19 to TRBJ2-1, with 8 bases identical to TRBD2. Germline CDR1 is LNHDA and CDR2 is SQIVND (reference sequence). This CDR3 contains 16 residues. V was pared by 8 bases and J by 5 bases, with 14 bases of the junction left unmatched. The CDR3: CASGPLPGLGNNEQFF. CDR3 nucleotide sequence: TGTGCCAGTGGCCCTCTTCCGGGACTAGGGAACAATGAGCAGTTCTTC.

In its sample, this clone was seen a few times. This chain links TRBV9 with TRBJ2-1, with TRBD2 matching 8 bases. The CDR3 totals 14 residues. Germline-derived CDR1 and CDR2 are SGDLS and YYNGEE. Germline trimming cut 7 bases from V and 7 bases from J; bases unmatched to any gene: 10. Here the CDR3 DNA reads TGTGCCAGCCGGGGGGGGCCAGGCACGAATGAGCAGTTCTTC. Its protein is CASRGGPGTNEQFF.

The chain combines TRBV7-6 with TRBJ2-2, with no clear D. Germline V lookup: CDR1 SGHVS, CDR2 FNYEAQ. This CDR3 comprises 13 residues. Trimming stripped 5 bases from V and 3 bases from J, with 7 bases between. DNA for the CDR3: TGTGCCAGCAGCCTCCGGGACACCGGGGAGCTGTTTTTT. This sequence encodes CASSLRDTGELFF.

The chain couples TRBV7-5 to TRBJ2-6; the table's TRBD2 call for D was not verified on the DNA. TRBV7-5 has pseudogene status. This CDR3 contains 16 residues. CDR3 sequence: CARSLGPREGANVLTF. The CDR3 DNA reads as TGTGCCAGAAGCTTAGGCCCGAGGGAAGGGGCCAACGTCCTGACTTTC.

J is TRBJ1-1 and V is TRBV29-1; no reliable D call. The CDR3 is 15 amino acids. V was cut by 5 bases and J by 0 bases, with 16 bases left in between. Germline-derived CDR1 and CDR2 are SQVTM and ANQGSEA. As DNA, the CDR3 is TGCAGCGTTCTGATTCCACAGACCATGAACACTGAAGCTTTCTTT. This translates into CSVLIPQTMNTEAFF.

The chain is built from TRBV3-1 (or the pseudogene TRBV3-2) and TRBJ2-2; 10 bases line up with TRBD2. Germline V CDR1 and CDR2: LGHDT, YNNKEL (reference sequence). The ends lost 0 bases at V and 6 bases at J; junction bases unmatched: 10. CDR3 size: 18 residues. The CDR3 loop is CASSQDALAGVYSGELFF. The CDR3 DNA reads TGTGCCAGCAGCCAAGATGCCCTAGCGGGAGTATATTCCGGGGAGCTGTTTTTT.